A single sample gave rise to the 23 T cell receptor beta chains below, sequenced in a study of PD-L1 blockade in urothelial cancer. Clones were read by immunoSEQ multiplex PCR, and TCRdb kept only the in-frame ones, dropping some. The sample includes around 45,000 clones, around 89% seen only once; the top ten take over 12%. The sample here was PBMCs, taken around atezolizumab (anti-PD-L1) treatment. The receptors originated from a woman aged 55-69 years with urothelial cancer.

The chain recombines TRBV2 with TRBJ2-5; a weak D match, TRBD2 (6 bases). V was pared by 8 bases and J by 4 bases, with 20 bases between. The CDR3 is 15 amino acids. Germline CDR1 is SNHLY and CDR2 is FYNNEI. CDR3: CASSGLAGRAETQYF. The CDR3 bases are TGTGCCAGCTCCGGGTTGGCGGGAAGGGCAGAGACCCAGTACTTC.

The sample holds one count of this clone. The gene calls are TRBV4-1 and TRBJ1-5; D possibly corresponds to TRBD1 (5 bases). Germline V CDR1 and CDR2: MGHRA, YSYEKL. The CDR3 is made up of 15 amino acids. V lost 2 bases, J lost 4 bases, and 12 bases lay in between. The CDR3 bases are TGCGCCAGCAGCCAACTTCAGGGTTCGAATCAGCCCCAGCATTTT. As protein: CASSQLQGSNQPQHF.

This sequence joins TRBV5-1 and TRBJ2-3; D is ambiguous. The germline V gene has CDR1 SGHRS and CDR2 YFSETQ. The CDR3 sequence is 15 residues long. Trimming took 2 bases from V and 6 from J, leaving 16 bases between them. The CDR3 region is CASSLQQQARDTQYF. In DNA form, the CDR3 reads TGCGCCAGCAGCTTACAACAGCAGGCCCGGGATACGCAGTATTTT.

The genes are TRBV5-4 and TRBJ2-1, with a tentative D call TRBD1 (8 bases). The V gene lost 0 bases and the J gene lost 6 bases, with 13 bases spanning the gap. This CDR3 contains 15 residues. Germline values: CDR1 SGHNT, CDR2 YYREEE (reference sequence). CDR3 coding DNA: TGTGCCAGCAGCTTGGACAGGGGGGGTAGCAATGAGCAGTTCTTC. Residues: CASSLDRGGSNEQFF. The full variable domain, in which reference TRBV5-4 and TRBJ2-1 provide the parts outside the CDR3, is ETGVTQSPTHLIKTRGQQVTLRCSSQSGHNTVSWYQQALGQGPQFIFQYYREEENGRGNFPPRFSGLQFPNYSSELNVNALELDDSALYLCASSLDRGGSNEQFFGPGTRLTVL.

This clone is a singleton in its sample. The V and J genes are TRBV11-3 and TRBJ2-3; 9 bases align to TRBD2. CDR3 length equals 17 residues. V lost 5 bases to trimming and J lost 0 bases; unmatched junction nucleotides: 9. Per the germline V gene, CDR1 is SGHNT and CDR2 is YENEEA. This chain's CDR3 is CASSARLSGGSTDTQYF. CDR3 DNA sequence: TGTGCCAGCAGCGCTAGACTTAGCGGGGGTAGCACAGATACGCAGTATTTT.

The chain links TRBV7-8 to TRBJ1-1; 8 bases match TRBD1. The germline CDR1 and CDR2 sequences are SGHVS and FQNEAQ. This CDR3 comprises 13 residues. V lost 7 bases and J lost 10; bases outside the gene matches: 11. In DNA, the CDR3 is TGTGCCAGCATTTCAGGGGGCGGGTTACGAGCTTTCTTT. As protein: CASISGGGLRAFF.

This clone was counted between two and nine times. This sequence joins TRBV19 and TRBJ2-7; D possibly corresponds to TRBD1 (5 bases). Trimming took off 6 bases at V and 0 bases at J, with 12 bases between the two ends. Germline V gene lookup returns CDR1 LNHDA and CDR2 SQIVND (reference sequence). The CDR3 has 14 amino acids. The CDR3, as DNA: TGTGCCAGTAGCGCGCAGGGCTTCTCCTACGAGCAGTACTTC. Its translation is CASSAQGFSYEQYF.

The V and J genes are TRBV19 and TRBJ1-1; 7 bases line up with TRBD1. Trimming took 5 bases from V and 5 from J; bases not matched to a gene: 8. Germline values: CDR1 LNHDA, CDR2 SQIVND (reference sequence). The CDR3 extends over 14 amino acids. CDR3 DNA: TGTGCCAGTAGTCGGACAGGAGGAGAGACTGAAGCTTTCTTT. This codes for CASSRTGGETEAFF.

The rearrangement links TRBV6-5 to TRBJ1-1; 8 nucleotides match TRBD1. V shed 6 bases, J shed 7 bases, and the junction held 13 bases outside the gene matches. The CDR3 consists of 15 residues. The V gene's germline CDR1 is MNHEY and CDR2 SVGAGI. The CDR3 region is CASRRTGPDLNEAFF. The DNA of the CDR3 is TGTGCCAGCAGGCGGACAGGGCCTGATCTTAATGAAGCTTTCTTT.

The genes are TRBV5-4 and TRBJ1-1, with D possibly being TRBD1 (6 bases). Trimming cost V 0 bases and J 4 bases, with 10 bases left between them. Looked up from germline, CDR1 is SGHNT and CDR2 is YYREEE (reference sequence). CDR3 length: 14 amino acids. The CDR3 spells CASSLDGGRTEAFF. The CDR3 DNA reads as TGTGCCAGCAGCTTGGATGGGGGCCGCACTGAAGCTTTCTTT.

The chain carries TRBV5-6 and TRBJ1-5; D possibly corresponds to TRBD1 (6 bases). The germline CDR1 and CDR2 sequences are SGHDT and YYEEEE. The CDR3 extends over 15 amino acids. V was shortened by 3 bases and J by 3 bases, with 13 bases between the two germline ends. The DNA for the CDR3 is TGTGCCAGCAGCTGGGGGGGGCGGAACAATCAGCCCCAGCATTTT. Translating it yields CASSWGGRNNQPQHF.

This chain uses TRBV6-6 with TRBJ2-1; 14 nucleotides align to TRBD2. V lost 4 bases, J lost 6 bases, and 5 bases stayed unmatched. Germline V gene data show CDR1 as MNHNY and CDR2 as SVGAGI (reference sequence). CDR3 length: 16 residues. CDR3 loop: CASSSRTSGGFNEQFF. CDR3 nucleotide sequence: TGTGCCAGCAGTTCCCGGACTAGCGGGGGGTTCAATGAGCAGTTCTTC.

Comment on this clone: The sample contains more than one DNA sequence encoding this CDR3. The CDR3 loop is CASSLVGGSSYEQYF. CDR3 sequence (DNA): TGTGCCAGCAGCTTAGTAGGTGGGAGTTCCTACGAGCAGTACTTC. The genes are TRBV7-2 and TRBJ2-7; tentatively, D is TRBD2 (5 bases). Per the germline V gene, CDR1 is SGHTA and CDR2 is FQGNSA. CDR3 length equals 15 residues. V gave up 1 base and J gave up 1 base, with 11 bases separating them.

V usage is TRBV6-4 and J usage is TRBJ2-1, with a weak D call TRBD2 (6 bases). Trimming shortened V by 6 bases and J by 0 bases, and 9 bases separated the two germline ends. Germline assignment: CDR1 MRHNA and CDR2 SNTAGT. This CDR3 has 14 residues. The CDR3 nucleotides are TGTGCCAGCAGGCGGGATAGCTCCTACAATGAGCAGTTCTTC. Residues: CASRRDSSYNEQFF.

The chain has TRBV28 and TRBJ2-5; 9 bases align to TRBD2. Germline-derived CDR1 and CDR2 are MDHEN and SYDVKM. The CDR3 is 16 residues long. The J segment lost 4 bases and the V segment lost 7 bases, leaving 13 bases of the junction unmatched. The DNA of the CDR3 is TGTGCCAGCACCTTGGGAGCGGGACTAGCCTCAGAGACCCAGTACTTC. This codes for CASTLGAGLASETQYF.

The CDR3 protein is CASRTAGEDNYNEQFF. CDR3 DNA sequence: TGTGCCAGCAGGACGGCTGGGGAGGATAACTACAATGAGCAGTTCTTC. The chain carries TRBV28 and TRBJ2-1; D possibly corresponds to TRBD2 (6 bases). Trimming left V 6 bases short and J 3 bases short, with 18 bases between. The germline V gene has CDR1 MDHEN and CDR2 SYDVKM. This CDR3 contains 16 residues.

V and J are TRBV29-1 and TRBJ2-5, with TRBD2 matching over 7 bases. The CDR3 length is 12 residues. CDR1 is SQVTM and CDR2 is ANQGSEA in the germline V gene. V trimming: 5 bases; J trimming: 2 bases; junction bases outside the gene matches: 2. The CDR3 sequence: CSVRAGQETQYF. The CDR3 bases are TGCAGCGTTCGAGCGGGGCAAGAGACCCAGTACTTC.

This CDR3 reads CASSLLGRLAGYLGTGELFF. CDR3 bases: TGTGCCAGCAGCCTACTCGGAAGACTAGCGGGATACCTGGGCACCGGGGAGCTGTTTTTT. The J gene is TRBJ2-2, the V gene TRBV7-6, with TRBD2 matching over 11 bases. Germline CDR1 reads SGHVS; CDR2 reads FNYEAQ. This CDR3 region has 20 residues. V shed 5 bases and J 4 bases; nucleotides not matched to a gene: 18.

This clone was observed a single time. The V and J genes are TRBV4-1 and TRBJ1-2; 8 nucleotides line up with TRBD1. The CDR3 consists of 15 residues. Germline CDR1 reads MGHRA; CDR2 reads YSYEKL. V shed 1 base and J 1 base; nucleotides not matched to a gene: 2. CDR3 in amino acids: CASSQGTGSNYGYTF. The DNA for the CDR3 is TGCGCCAGCAGCCAAGGGACAGGGAGTAACTATGGCTACACCTTC.

This clone appeared a few times. The chain uses TRBV4-3 and TRBJ2-1, with 10 nucleotides matching TRBD2. This CDR3 region has 21 residues. J gave up 4 bases and V 0 bases, and 18 bases lay outside the gene matches. Germline CDR1 LGHNA, CDR2 YSLEER. CDR3 coding DNA: TGCGCCAGCAGCCAAGAAGTTGTAGCGGGAGGCCTCAACGAAATTTACAATGAGCAGTTCTTC. Translated, it gives CASSQEVVAGGLNEIYNEQFF.

V is TRBV10-3 and J is TRBJ1-2; 9 bases are a match to TRBD1. Per the germline V gene, CDR1 is ENHRY and CDR2 is SYGVKD. Losses at the gene ends were 3 bases for V and 4 bases for J; bases not matched to a gene: 9. The length of the CDR3 is 16 residues. CDR3 coding DNA: TGTGCCATCAGTGATGCCGGGACAGGGATGGTCTATGGCTACACCTTC. Its translation is CAISDAGTGMVYGYTF.

This chain joins TRBV28 and TRBJ2-2, with 8 bases matching TRBD2. The junction had 4 bases not matched to a gene; V was cut back by 6 bases and J by 7 bases. CDR1 and CDR2 from the germline V gene are MDHEN and SYDVKM. The CDR3 length is 13 residues. In DNA, the CDR3 is TGTGCCAGCAGGCCGGGAGGGAACGGGGAGCTGTTTTTT. Amino acid sequence: CASRPGGNGELFF.

In its sample, this clone was seen once. CDR3 sequence (DNA): TGTGCCAGCAGCAGGGCGGGGGCTGGGCAGCCCCAGCATTTT. This gives the protein CASSRAGAGQPQHF. The chain links TRBV5-6 to TRBJ1-5, with a weak D call TRBD1 (6 bases). Germline V gene sequence: CDR1 SGHDT, CDR2 YYEEEE. The CDR3 runs 14 residues. V lost 4 bases and J 7 bases, leaving 15 bases between the germline ends.